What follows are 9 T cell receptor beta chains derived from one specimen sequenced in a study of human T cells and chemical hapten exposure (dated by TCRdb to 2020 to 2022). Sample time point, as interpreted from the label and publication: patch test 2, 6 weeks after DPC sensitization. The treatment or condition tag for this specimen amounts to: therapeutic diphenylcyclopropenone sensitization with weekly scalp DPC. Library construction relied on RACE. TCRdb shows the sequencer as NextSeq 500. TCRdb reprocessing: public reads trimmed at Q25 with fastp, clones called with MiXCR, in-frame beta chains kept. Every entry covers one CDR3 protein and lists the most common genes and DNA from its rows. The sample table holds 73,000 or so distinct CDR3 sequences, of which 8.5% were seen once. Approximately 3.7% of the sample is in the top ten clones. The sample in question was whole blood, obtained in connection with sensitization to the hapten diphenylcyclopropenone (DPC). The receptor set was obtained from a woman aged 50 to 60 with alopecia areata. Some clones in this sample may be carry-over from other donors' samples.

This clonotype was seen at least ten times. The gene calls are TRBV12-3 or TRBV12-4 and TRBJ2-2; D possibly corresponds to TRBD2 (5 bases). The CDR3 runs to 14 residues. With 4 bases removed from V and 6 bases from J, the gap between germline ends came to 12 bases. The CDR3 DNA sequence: TGTGCCAGCAGTTCTCCGGGAACAGCCGGGGAGCTGTTTTTT. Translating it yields CASSSPGTAGELFF.

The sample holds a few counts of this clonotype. The CDR3 DNA reads as TGTGCCAGCAGCCAGATGCCGGGACAGGGATCTGGCTACACCTTC. This sequence encodes CASSQMPGQGSGYTF. The rearrangement joins TRBV3-1 to TRBJ1-2; 9 nucleotides line up with TRBD1. Germline CDR1 and CDR2: LGHDT and YNNKEL (reference sequence). Trimming took 3 bases from V and 7 from J; bases not matched to a gene: 9. This CDR3 contains 15 residues.

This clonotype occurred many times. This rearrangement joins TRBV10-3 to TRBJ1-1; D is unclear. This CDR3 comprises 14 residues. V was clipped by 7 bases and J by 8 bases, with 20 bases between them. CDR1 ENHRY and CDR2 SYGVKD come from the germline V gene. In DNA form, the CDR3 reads TGTGCCATCAACGGCGGCGTCGGAAGCGGCGAAGCTTTCTTT. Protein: CAINGGVGSGEAFF.

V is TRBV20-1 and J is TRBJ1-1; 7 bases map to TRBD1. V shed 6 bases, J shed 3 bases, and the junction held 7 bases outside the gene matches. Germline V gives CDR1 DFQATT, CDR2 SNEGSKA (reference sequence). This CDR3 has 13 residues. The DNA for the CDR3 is TGCAGTGCCGTGGGACAGCGGGACACTGAAGCTTTCTTT. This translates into CSAVGQRDTEAFF.

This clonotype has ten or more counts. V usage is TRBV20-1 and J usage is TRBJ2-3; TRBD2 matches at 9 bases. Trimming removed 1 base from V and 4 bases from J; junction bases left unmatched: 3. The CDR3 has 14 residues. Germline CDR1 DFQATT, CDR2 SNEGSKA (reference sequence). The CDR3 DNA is TGCAGTGCTAGAGTGGGCGGGGGGGCAGATACGCAGTATTTT. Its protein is CSARVGGGADTQYF.

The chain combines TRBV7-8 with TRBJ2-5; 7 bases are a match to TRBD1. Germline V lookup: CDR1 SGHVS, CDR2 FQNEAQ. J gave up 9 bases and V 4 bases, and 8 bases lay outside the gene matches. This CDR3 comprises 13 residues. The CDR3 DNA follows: TGTGCCAGCAGCTGGGTGCAGGGGGAGCCCCAGTACTTC. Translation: CASSWVQGEPQYF.

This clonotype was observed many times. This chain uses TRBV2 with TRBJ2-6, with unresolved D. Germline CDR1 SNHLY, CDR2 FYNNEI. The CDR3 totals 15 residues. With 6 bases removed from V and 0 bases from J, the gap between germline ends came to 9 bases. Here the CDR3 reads CASSEALSGANVLTF. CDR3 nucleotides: TGTGCCAGCAGCGAGGCCCTCTCTGGGGCCAACGTCCTGACTTTC.

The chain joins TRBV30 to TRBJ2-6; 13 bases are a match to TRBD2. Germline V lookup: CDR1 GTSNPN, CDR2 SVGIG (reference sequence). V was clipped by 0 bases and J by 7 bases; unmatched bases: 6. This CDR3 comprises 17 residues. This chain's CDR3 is CAWSVSRTSGSANVLTF. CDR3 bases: TGTGCCTGGAGTGTGTCACGGACTAGCGGGAGCGCCAACGTCCTGACTTTC.

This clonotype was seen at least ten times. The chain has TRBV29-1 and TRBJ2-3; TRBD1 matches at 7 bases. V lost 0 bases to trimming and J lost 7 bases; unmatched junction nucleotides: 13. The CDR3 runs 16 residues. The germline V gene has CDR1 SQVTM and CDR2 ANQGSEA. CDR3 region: CSVEDNPTGPMNTQYF. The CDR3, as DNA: TGCAGCGTTGAAGATAACCCGACAGGGCCCATGAATACGCAGTATTTT.